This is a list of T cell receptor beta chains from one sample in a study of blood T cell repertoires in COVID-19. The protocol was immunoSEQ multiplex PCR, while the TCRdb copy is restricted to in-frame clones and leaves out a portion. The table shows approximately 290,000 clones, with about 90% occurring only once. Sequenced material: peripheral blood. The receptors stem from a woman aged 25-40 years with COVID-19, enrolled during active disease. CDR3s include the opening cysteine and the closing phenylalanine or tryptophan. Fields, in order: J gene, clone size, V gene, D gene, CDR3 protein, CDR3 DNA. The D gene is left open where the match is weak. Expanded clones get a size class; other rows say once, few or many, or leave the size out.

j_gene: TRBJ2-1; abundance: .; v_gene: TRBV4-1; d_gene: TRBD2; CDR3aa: CASSQGGTSWGRSYDNEQFF; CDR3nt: TGCGCCAGCAGCCAAGGGGGGACTAGCTGGGGACGGAGCTATGACAATGAGCAGTTCTTC
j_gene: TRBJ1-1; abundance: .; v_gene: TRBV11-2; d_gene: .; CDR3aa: CASSLGTGSYTEAFF; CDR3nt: TGTGCCAGCAGCTTAGGAACAGGATCCTACACTGAAGCTTTCTTT
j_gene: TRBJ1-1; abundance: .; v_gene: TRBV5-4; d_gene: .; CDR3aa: CASSWTENTEAFF; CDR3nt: TGTGCCAGCAGCTGGACAGAGAACACTGAAGCTTTCTTT
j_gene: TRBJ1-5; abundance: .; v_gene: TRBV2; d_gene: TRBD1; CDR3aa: CASREGHRDSQPQHF; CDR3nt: TGTGCCAGCAGAGAGGGCCATAGGGACAGTCAGCCCCAGCATTTT
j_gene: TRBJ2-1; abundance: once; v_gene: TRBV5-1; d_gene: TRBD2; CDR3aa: CASSPRLAGEDEQFF; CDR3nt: TGCGCCAGCAGCCCCCGACTAGCGGGGGAAGACGAGCAGTTCTTC
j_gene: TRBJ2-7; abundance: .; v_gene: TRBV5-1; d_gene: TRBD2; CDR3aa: CASQHQRGDAYGQYF; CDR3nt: TGCGCCAGCCAGCACCAGCGGGGGGACGCGTACGGGCAGTACTTC
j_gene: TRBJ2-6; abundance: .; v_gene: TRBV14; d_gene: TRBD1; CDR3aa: CASSQRGTGVGANVLTF; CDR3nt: TGTGCCAGCAGCCAAAGAGGGACAGGGGTCGGGGCCAACGTCCTGACTTTC
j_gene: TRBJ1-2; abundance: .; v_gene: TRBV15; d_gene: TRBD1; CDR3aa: CATSRGDRTRGYTF; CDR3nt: TGTGCCACCAGCAGGGGGGACAGGACCCGGGGCTACACCTTC
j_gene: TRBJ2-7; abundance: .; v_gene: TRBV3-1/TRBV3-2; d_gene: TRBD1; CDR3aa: CASSPQGWYEQYF; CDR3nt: TGTGCCAGCAGCCCACAGGGGTGGTACGAGCAGTACTTC
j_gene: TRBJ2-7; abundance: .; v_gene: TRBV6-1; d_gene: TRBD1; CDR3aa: CASSDQGSRTGHYEQYF; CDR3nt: TGTGCCAGCAGTGACCAAGGATCCCGGACAGGGCACTACGAGCAGTACTTC
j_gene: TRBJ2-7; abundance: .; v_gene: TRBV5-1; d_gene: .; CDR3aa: CASSLRSGVDEQYF; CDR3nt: TGCGCCAGCAGCTTGAGGTCAGGGGTCGACGAGCAGTACTTC
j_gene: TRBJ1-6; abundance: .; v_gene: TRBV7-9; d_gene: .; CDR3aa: CASSSQAYNSPLHF; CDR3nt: TGTGCCAGCAGCTCACAGGCCTATAATTCACCCCTCCACTTT
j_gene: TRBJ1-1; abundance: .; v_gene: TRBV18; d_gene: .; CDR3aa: CASSPPIRGDTEAFF; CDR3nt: TGTGCCAGCTCACCACCGATCAGGGGCGACACTGAAGCTTTCTTT
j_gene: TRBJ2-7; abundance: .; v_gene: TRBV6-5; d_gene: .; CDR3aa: CASSPRAGRSYEQYF; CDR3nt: TGTGCCAGCAGTCCCCGGGCAGGGCGATCCTACGAGCAGTACTTC
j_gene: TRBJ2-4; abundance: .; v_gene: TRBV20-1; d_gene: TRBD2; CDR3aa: CSASSSGGFNIQYF; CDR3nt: TGCAGTGCTAGTAGCAGCGGGGGATTTAACATTCAGTACTTC
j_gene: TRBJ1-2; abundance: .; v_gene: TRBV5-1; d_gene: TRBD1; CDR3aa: CASGIGTGEGGYTF; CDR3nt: TGCGCCAGCGGCATCGGGACAGGGGAAGGTGGCTACACCTTC
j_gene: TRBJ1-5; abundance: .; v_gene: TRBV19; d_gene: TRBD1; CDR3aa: CASGKTGVGPNQPQHF; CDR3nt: TGTGCCAGTGGGAAAACAGGGGTGGGACCCAATCAGCCCCAGCATTTT
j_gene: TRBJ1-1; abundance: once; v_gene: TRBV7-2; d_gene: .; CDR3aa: CASSIQFNTEAFF; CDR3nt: TGTGCCAGCAGCATACAATTTAACACTGAAGCTTTCTTT
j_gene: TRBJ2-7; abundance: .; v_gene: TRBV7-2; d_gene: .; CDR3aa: CASSPLVGWGDEQYF; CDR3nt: TGTGCCAGCAGCCCTTTGGTGGGGTGGGGGGACGAGCAGTACTTC
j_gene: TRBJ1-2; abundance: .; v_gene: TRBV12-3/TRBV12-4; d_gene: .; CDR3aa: CASSLTDRYGYTF; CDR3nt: TGTGCCAGCAGCCTAACCGACAGGTATGGCTACACCTTC
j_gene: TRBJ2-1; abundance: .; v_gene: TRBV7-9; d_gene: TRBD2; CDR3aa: CASSKLAGDNEQFF; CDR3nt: TGTGCCAGCAGCAAACTAGCGGGAGACAATGAGCAGTTCTTC
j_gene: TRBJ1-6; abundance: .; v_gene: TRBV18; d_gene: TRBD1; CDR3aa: CASSGQGPLDSPLHF; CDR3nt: TGTGCCAGCTCAGGACAGGGCCCGCTAGATTCACCCCTCCACTTT
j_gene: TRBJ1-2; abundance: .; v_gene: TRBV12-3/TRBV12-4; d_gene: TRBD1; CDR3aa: CASSLWDRDGYTF; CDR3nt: TGTGCCAGCAGTTTATGGGACAGGGATGGCTACACCTTC
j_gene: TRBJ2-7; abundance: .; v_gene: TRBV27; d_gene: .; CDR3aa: CASRGRTYEQYF; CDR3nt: TGTGCCAGCCGCGGCCGGACCTACGAGCAGTACTTC
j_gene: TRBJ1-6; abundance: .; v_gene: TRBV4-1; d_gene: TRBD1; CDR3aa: CASSQDVTGGYSPLHF; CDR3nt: TGCGCCAGCAGCCAAGATGTGACAGGGGGGTATTCACCCCTCCACTTT
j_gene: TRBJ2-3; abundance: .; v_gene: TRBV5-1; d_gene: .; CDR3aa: CASSLDRRATDTQYF; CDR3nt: TGCGCCAGCAGCTTGGATCGCAGGGCCACAGATACGCAGTATTTT
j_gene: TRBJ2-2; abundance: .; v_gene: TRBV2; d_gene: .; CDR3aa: CASSDGENTGELFF; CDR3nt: TGTGCCAGCAGTGATGGAGAGAACACCGGGGAGCTGTTTTTT
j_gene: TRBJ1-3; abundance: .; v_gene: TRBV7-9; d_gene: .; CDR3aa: CASSHGRQLFSGNTIYF; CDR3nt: TGTGCCAGCAGCCACGGTCGACAGCTCTTCTCTGGAAACACCATATATTTT
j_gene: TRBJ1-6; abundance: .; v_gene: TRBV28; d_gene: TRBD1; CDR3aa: CASSGGTVSPLHF; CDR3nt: TGTGCCAGCAGTGGCGGGACAGTCTCTCCCCTCCACTTT
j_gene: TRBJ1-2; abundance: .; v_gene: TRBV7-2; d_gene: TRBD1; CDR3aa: CASSSVTGTGGGYTF; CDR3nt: TGTGCCAGCAGCTCCGTTACCGGGACAGGGGGCGGCTACACCTTC
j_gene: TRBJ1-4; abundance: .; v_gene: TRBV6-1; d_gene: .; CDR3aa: CASSDFTGGYEKLFF; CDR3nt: TGTGCCAGCAGTGATTTCACCGGAGGGTATGAAAAACTGTTTTTT
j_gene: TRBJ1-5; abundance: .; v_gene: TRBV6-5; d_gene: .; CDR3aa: CASSPTGMRNQPQHF; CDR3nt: TGTGCCAGCAGCCCCACGGGGATGCGCAATCAGCCCCAGCATTTT
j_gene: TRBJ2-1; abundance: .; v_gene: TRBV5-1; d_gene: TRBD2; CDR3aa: CASSPGGSGGTLYNEQFF; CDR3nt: TGCGCCAGCAGCCCCGGCGGTAGCGGGGGGACTCTCTACAATGAGCAGTTCTTC
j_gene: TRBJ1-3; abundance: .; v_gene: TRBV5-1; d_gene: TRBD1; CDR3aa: CASSRGTGGGNTIYF; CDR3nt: TGCGCCAGCAGCCGTGGGACAGGGGGAGGGAACACCATATATTTT
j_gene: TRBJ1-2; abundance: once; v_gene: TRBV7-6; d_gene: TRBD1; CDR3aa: CASSLGDRDGYTF; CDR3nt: TGTGCCAGCAGCTTAGGGGACAGGGATGGCTACACCTTC
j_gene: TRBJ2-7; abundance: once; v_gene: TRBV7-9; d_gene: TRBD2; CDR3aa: CASSLTSGATYEQYF; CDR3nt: TGTGCCAGCAGCCTGACTAGCGGGGCCACCTACGAGCAGTACTTC
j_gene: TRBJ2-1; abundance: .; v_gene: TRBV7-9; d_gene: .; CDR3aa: CASSPATGSSYNEQFF; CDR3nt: TGTGCCAGCAGCCCCGCTACGGGTAGCTCCTACAATGAGCAGTTCTTC
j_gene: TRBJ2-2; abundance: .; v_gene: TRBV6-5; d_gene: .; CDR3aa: CASSYSQGNTGELFF; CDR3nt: TGTGCCAGCAGTTACTCCCAGGGGAACACCGGGGAGCTGTTTTTT
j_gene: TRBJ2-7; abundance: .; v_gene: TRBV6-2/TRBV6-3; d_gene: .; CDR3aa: CASSYFRGVGHEQYF; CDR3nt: TGTGCCAGCAGTTACTTCAGAGGCGTGGGTCACGAGCAGTACTTC
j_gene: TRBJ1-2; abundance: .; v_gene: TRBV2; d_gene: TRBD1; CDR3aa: CASRGPKEGDRGNGYTF; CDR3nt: TGTGCCAGCAGAGGACCTAAAGAAGGCGACAGGGGAAATGGCTACACCTTC
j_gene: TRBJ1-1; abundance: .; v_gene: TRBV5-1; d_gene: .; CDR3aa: CASSSGVRNTEAFF; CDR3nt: TGCGCCAGCAGTTCAGGGGTGAGGAACACTGAAGCTTTCTTT